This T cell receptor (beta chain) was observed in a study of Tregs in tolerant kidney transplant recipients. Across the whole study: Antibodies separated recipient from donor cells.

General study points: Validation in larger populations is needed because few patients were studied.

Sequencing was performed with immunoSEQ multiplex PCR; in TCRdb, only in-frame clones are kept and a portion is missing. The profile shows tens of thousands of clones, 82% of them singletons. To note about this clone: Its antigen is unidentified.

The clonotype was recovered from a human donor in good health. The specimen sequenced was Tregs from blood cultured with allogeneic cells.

The CDR3 sequence is CASAPRGEMGNTIYF. CDR3 DNA sequence: TGTGCCAGCGCCCCCCGGGGCGAAATGGGAAACACCATATATTTT. The chain links TRBV10-3 to TRBJ1-3, with D maybe TRBD1 (5 bases). The CDR3 contains 15 residues. V was trimmed by 10 bases and J by 4 bases, leaving 20 bases between them. In germline, CDR1 is ENHRY, CDR2 SYGVKD.